This TCR beta chain was retrieved from a study of Graves' ophthalmopathy and Graves' hyperthyroidism. CDR3 regions of TCR beta were amplified from RNA transcripts. First-round RT-PCR with HTBI primers preceded a second-round multiplex PCR. TCRdb fed the multiplex PCR reads into MiXCR, producing one record per CDR3 protein. The sample includes about 600,000 distinct CDR3 sequences, about two fifths of them seen just once. With 4 bases clipped from V and 5 bases from J, the junction kept 8 bases outside the gene matches. Germline-derived CDR1 and CDR2 are KGHDR and SFDVKD. This CDR3 contains 16 residues. New diagnoses, under 2 months' duration, and ages 18 to 65 characterized the hyperthyroidism patients. Excluded were patients with other autoimmune diseases, uncontrolled infections, pregnancy or lactation. A diagnosis was made from clinical symptoms together with serum thyroxine, TRAb, thyroid ultrasound and orbital computed tomography.

This clonotype was seen a few times. This TCR came from an adult man with Graves' hyperthyroidism. The J gene is TRBJ2-2, the V gene TRBV24-1; TRBD2 matches 8 bases. The specimen was peripheral blood or thyroid tissue (not recorded which). The CDR3 protein is CATSDPTSGLTGELFF. As DNA, the CDR3 is TGTGCCACCAGTGACCCCACTAGCGGTCTGACCGGGGAGCTGTTTTTT.